This is a list of T cell receptor beta chains from one sample in a study of blood T cell repertoires in COVID-19. Method: immunoSEQ multiplex PCR; TCRdb's copy keeps in-frame clones and lacks some. The data contain about 210,000 clones, about 84% of them singletons. Input material: peripheral blood. The receptors were gathered from a woman of 80 years or more with COVID-19, enrolled during active disease. Each CDR3 is given with its conserved first and last residue. The order of the fields is V gene, clone size, D gene, J gene, CDR3 DNA, CDR3 protein. A D gene is named only where the DNA matches it firmly. Rows give clone size only sometimes, using once, few, many, or a class for an expanded clone.

V gene: TRBV7-9; clone size: once; D gene: -; J gene: TRBJ1-5; CDR3 DNA: TGTGCCAGCAGCACCGACATTAGCAATCAGCCCCAGCATTTT; CDR3 protein: CASSTDISNQPQHF
V gene: TRBV28; clone size: -; D gene: -; J gene: TRBJ2-7; CDR3 DNA: TGTGCCAGCAGGGCCGCTGGTGCGGGCTCCTACGAGCAGTACTTC; CDR3 protein: CASRAAGAGSYEQYF
V gene: TRBV2; clone size: -; D gene: -; J gene: TRBJ2-5; CDR3 DNA: TGTGCCAGCAGTAAGCAGGGACGGGAGCCCCAGTACTTC; CDR3 protein: CASSKQGREPQYF
V gene: TRBV2; clone size: once; D gene: -; J gene: TRBJ1-2; CDR3 DNA: TGTGCCAGCAGCGCCCCAGCTAACTATGGCTACACCTTC; CDR3 protein: CASSAPANYGYTF
V gene: TRBV5-1; clone size: -; D gene: TRBD2; J gene: TRBJ2-1; CDR3 DNA: TGCGCCAGCAGCTTGGCCCCCCTCGGGACTAGCAGTTCGGATGAGCAGTTCTTC; CDR3 protein: CASSLAPLGTSSSDEQFF
V gene: TRBV5-1; clone size: -; D gene: -; J gene: TRBJ1-3; CDR3 DNA: TGCGCCAGCAGCTTAGCTGTAGGGGGCTCTGGAAACACCATATATTTT; CDR3 protein: CASSLAVGGSGNTIYF
V gene: TRBV28; clone size: -; D gene: -; J gene: TRBJ2-3; CDR3 DNA: TGTGCCAGCAACTCGCGAAACCACCCCACAGATACGCAGTATTTT; CDR3 protein: CASNSRNHPTDTQYF
V gene: TRBV29-1; clone size: -; D gene: TRBD1; J gene: TRBJ1-2; CDR3 DNA: TGCAGCGTCTCGACAGGGGGAACATATGGCTACACCTTC; CDR3 protein: CSVSTGGTYGYTF
V gene: TRBV4-1; clone size: few; D gene: -; J gene: TRBJ1-6; CDR3 DNA: TGCGCCAGCAGCCGGTCTGACTTGCGTAATTCACCCCTCCACTTT; CDR3 protein: CASSRSDLRNSPLHF
V gene: TRBV6-5; clone size: -; D gene: TRBD1; J gene: TRBJ2-7; CDR3 DNA: TGTGCCAGCAGTTACGTCCAGGGGGCGGCCTACGAGCAGTACTTC; CDR3 protein: CASSYVQGAAYEQYF
V gene: TRBV12-3/TRBV12-4; clone size: -; D gene: TRBD1; J gene: TRBJ1-1; CDR3 DNA: TGTGCCAGCAGTTTGGACAGGAGAGCTTTCTTT; CDR3 protein: CASSLDRRAFF
V gene: TRBV7-6; clone size: -; D gene: TRBD1; J gene: TRBJ2-5; CDR3 DNA: TGTGCCAGCAGCTTAGTTGACAGGGACCAAGAGACCCAGTACTTC; CDR3 protein: CASSLVDRDQETQYF
V gene: TRBV6-5; clone size: -; D gene: -; J gene: TRBJ1-1; CDR3 DNA: TGTGCCAGCAGCTCGGACAGGAACACTGAAGCTTTCTTT; CDR3 protein: CASSSDRNTEAFF
V gene: TRBV18; clone size: -; D gene: -; J gene: TRBJ2-1; CDR3 DNA: TGTGCCAGCTCACCACAGAGCTACAATGAGCAGTTCTTC; CDR3 protein: CASSPQSYNEQFF
V gene: TRBV9; clone size: -; D gene: -; J gene: TRBJ1-2; CDR3 DNA: TGTGCCAGCAGCGTCCGCGAAAACTATGGCTACACCTTC; CDR3 protein: CASSVRENYGYTF
V gene: TRBV5-1; clone size: -; D gene: TRBD1; J gene: TRBJ2-5; CDR3 DNA: TGCGCCAGCAGCCTACAGGGGGTCCAAGAGACCCAGTACTTC; CDR3 protein: CASSLQGVQETQYF
V gene: TRBV10-2; clone size: -; D gene: -; J gene: TRBJ1-6; CDR3 DNA: TGCGCCAGCAGTGAGCAGGGTCCGGGCAATTCACCCCTCCACTTT; CDR3 protein: CASSEQGPGNSPLHF
V gene: TRBV27; clone size: -; D gene: TRBD2; J gene: TRBJ2-3; CDR3 DNA: TGTGCCAGCAGTTTACTTGCTTCAGGGACACAACTAGCGGGAGGGGCCAATTTT; CDR3 protein: CASSLLASGTQLAGGANF
V gene: TRBV5-6; clone size: -; D gene: -; J gene: TRBJ1-5; CDR3 DNA: TGTGCCAGCAGTTTGGACAGCTATAGCAATCAGCCCCAGCATTTT; CDR3 protein: CASSLDSYSNQPQHF
V gene: TRBV5-8; clone size: -; D gene: TRBD1; J gene: TRBJ1-4; CDR3 DNA: TGTGCCAGCAGCAAGGACAGGGATCGCTTTCTCGCTAATGAAAAACTGTTTTTT; CDR3 protein: CASSKDRDRFLANEKLFF
V gene: TRBV5-1; clone size: once; D gene: -; J gene: TRBJ1-3; CDR3 DNA: TGCGCCAGCAGCCCGTGGGGCGACTCTGGAAACACCATATATTTT; CDR3 protein: CASSPWGDSGNTIYF
V gene: TRBV7-2; clone size: -; D gene: -; J gene: TRBJ2-2; CDR3 DNA: TGTGCCAGCAGCTATAGCCTCACCGGGGAGCTGTTTTTT; CDR3 protein: CASSYSLTGELFF
V gene: TRBV10-2; clone size: -; D gene: TRBD2; J gene: TRBJ2-7; CDR3 DNA: TGCGCCAGCGACGGGACTAGCCCACTCTCTAGGGCCCCCCTCCAGCAGTACTTC; CDR3 protein: CASDGTSPLSRAPLQQYF
V gene: TRBV9; clone size: -; D gene: -; J gene: TRBJ1-2; CDR3 DNA: TGTGCCAGCAGCGTAGGCCCCGGGCGACAGTACAACTATGGCTACACCTTC; CDR3 protein: CASSVGPGRQYNYGYTF
V gene: TRBV6-6; clone size: few; D gene: -; J gene: TRBJ1-3; CDR3 DNA: TGTGCCAGCAGAGACAACCCGGGTCAGGGCACCATATATTTT; CDR3 protein: CASRDNPGQGTIYF
V gene: TRBV6-6; clone size: -; D gene: TRBD1; J gene: TRBJ1-2; CDR3 DNA: TGTGCCAGCAGTGGAGACAGGGACTATGGCTACACCTTC; CDR3 protein: CASSGDRDYGYTF
V gene: TRBV4-1; clone size: -; D gene: TRBD1; J gene: TRBJ1-2; CDR3 DNA: TGCGCCAGCAGCCCTGGACAGGGAAGCTACTATGGCTACACCTTC; CDR3 protein: CASSPGQGSYYGYTF
V gene: TRBV6-5; clone size: few; D gene: -; J gene: TRBJ1-2; CDR3 DNA: TGTGCCAGCACCATGGCTGGGGCGGGACGCTATGGCTACACCTTC; CDR3 protein: CASTMAGAGRYGYTF
V gene: TRBV15; clone size: -; D gene: -; J gene: TRBJ2-3; CDR3 DNA: TGTGCCACCAGTTTGAGGGTGACAGATACGCAGTATTTT; CDR3 protein: CATSLRVTDTQYF
V gene: TRBV19; clone size: -; D gene: -; J gene: TRBJ1-1; CDR3 DNA: TGTGCCAGTAGTATAGATAGGTACGGGACTGAAGCTTTCTTT; CDR3 protein: CASSIDRYGTEAFF
V gene: TRBV5-5; clone size: -; D gene: -; J gene: TRBJ1-1; CDR3 DNA: TGTGCCAGCAGCTTGGCCGGGGGTAATTTAGTTTGGAACACTGAAGCTTTCTTT; CDR3 protein: CASSLAGGNLVWNTEAFF
V gene: TRBV7-9; clone size: -; D gene: TRBD1; J gene: TRBJ1-2; CDR3 DNA: TGTGCCAGCAGCATTGACAGGGGTGAGGATGGCTACACCTTC; CDR3 protein: CASSIDRGEDGYTF
V gene: TRBV15; clone size: -; D gene: -; J gene: TRBJ2-3; CDR3 DNA: TGTGCCACCAGCCGGGGTGGAACAGATACGCAGTATTTT; CDR3 protein: CATSRGGTDTQYF
V gene: TRBV5-5; clone size: -; D gene: TRBD2; J gene: TRBJ2-1; CDR3 DNA: TGTGCCAGCAGCTATCCAGCAGCGGGAGGTGGTGAGCAGTTCTTC; CDR3 protein: CASSYPAAGGGEQFF
V gene: TRBV20-1; clone size: -; D gene: -; J gene: TRBJ2-1; CDR3 DNA: TGCAGTGCTACCCCCGATGAGCAGTTCTTC; CDR3 protein: CSATPDEQFF
V gene: TRBV4-1; clone size: -; D gene: -; J gene: TRBJ1-2; CDR3 DNA: TGCGCCAGCAGCCAAGATACGAGTGGCTACACCTTC; CDR3 protein: CASSQDTSGYTF
V gene: TRBV5-1; clone size: -; D gene: TRBD2; J gene: TRBJ2-3; CDR3 DNA: TGCGCCAGCAGCCTTAGGACTAGCGGGAACACAGATACGCAGTATTTT; CDR3 protein: CASSLRTSGNTDTQYF
V gene: TRBV6-6; clone size: -; D gene: -; J gene: TRBJ1-5; CDR3 DNA: TGTGCCAGCAGTTACTCGGGCAGCAATCAGCCCCAGCATTTT; CDR3 protein: CASSYSGSNQPQHF
V gene: TRBV5-6; clone size: -; D gene: -; J gene: TRBJ1-6; CDR3 DNA: TGTGCCAGCAGCGGAGTCCACGTCAATTCACCCCTCCACTTT; CDR3 protein: CASSGVHVNSPLHF
V gene: TRBV28; clone size: -; D gene: TRBD2; J gene: TRBJ2-5; CDR3 DNA: TGTGCCAGCAGTTTGATCGGCGGGAGAGAAGAGACCCAGTACTTC; CDR3 protein: CASSLIGGREETQYF
V gene: TRBV5-1; clone size: -; D gene: -; J gene: TRBJ1-2; CDR3 DNA: TGCGCCAGCAGCTTGGATCCAGGAGGTTACTATGGCTACACCTTC; CDR3 protein: CASSLDPGGYYGYTF
V gene: TRBV18; clone size: once; D gene: TRBD2; J gene: TRBJ2-1; CDR3 DNA: TGTGCCAGCTCACCAAGGACTAGCGGGGGGGCCAACAATGAGCAGTTCTTC; CDR3 protein: CASSPRTSGGANNEQFF
V gene: TRBV5-1; clone size: -; D gene: -; J gene: TRBJ2-1; CDR3 DNA: TGCGCCAGCAGCTTGAGTACAGGCCAGAGCTCCTACAATGAGCAGTTCTTC; CDR3 protein: CASSLSTGQSSYNEQFF
V gene: TRBV14; clone size: -; D gene: -; J gene: TRBJ2-7; CDR3 DNA: TGTGCCAGCAGCCAGAAGGGGAACGGCCCCTACGAGCAGTACTTC; CDR3 protein: CASSQKGNGPYEQYF
V gene: TRBV7-9; clone size: -; D gene: -; J gene: TRBJ1-4; CDR3 DNA: TGTGCCAGCAGCCCGACCGGGATAACTAATGAAAAACTGTTTTTT; CDR3 protein: CASSPTGITNEKLFF
V gene: TRBV28; clone size: -; D gene: TRBD1; J gene: TRBJ1-4; CDR3 DNA: TGTGCCAGCATCCGGGGCCAGGGGGCGACTAATGAAAAACTGTTTTTT; CDR3 protein: CASIRGQGATNEKLFF
V gene: TRBV18; clone size: -; D gene: TRBD1; J gene: TRBJ1-3; CDR3 DNA: TGTGCCAGCTCACCGGACAGGGCAAGCTCTGGAAACACCATATATTTT; CDR3 protein: CASSPDRASSGNTIYF
V gene: TRBV5-1; clone size: -; D gene: -; J gene: TRBJ2-3; CDR3 DNA: TGCGCCAGCAGCTTGGGGTTTGGGGGGGATACGCAGTATTTT; CDR3 protein: CASSLGFGGDTQYF
V gene: TRBV6-6; clone size: -; D gene: -; J gene: TRBJ2-1; CDR3 DNA: TGTGCCAGCTTAGGTGAGAGACACTACAATGAGCAGTTCTTC; CDR3 protein: CASLGERHYNEQFF
V gene: TRBV29-1; clone size: few; D gene: TRBD1; J gene: TRBJ1-2; CDR3 DNA: TGCAGCGCTAGGGTCCGGACAGGGGCCGTAGACTATGGCTACACCTTC; CDR3 protein: CSARVRTGAVDYGYTF
V gene: TRBV4-2; clone size: -; D gene: TRBD2; J gene: TRBJ2-1; CDR3 DNA: TGTGCCAGCAGCCAAGACCTAAGCGATAGCGGGAGCTCCTACAATGAGCAGTTCTTC; CDR3 protein: CASSQDLSDSGSSYNEQFF
V gene: TRBV5-1; clone size: -; D gene: -; J gene: TRBJ2-1; CDR3 DNA: TGCGCCAGCAGCTCCATTGGGGGGAATGAGCAGTTCTTC; CDR3 protein: CASSSIGGNEQFF
V gene: TRBV3-1/TRBV3-2; clone size: -; D gene: -; J gene: TRBJ1-4; CDR3 DNA: TGTGCCAGCAGCCAAGTTCATGGGGGCAATGAAAAACTGTTTTTT; CDR3 protein: CASSQVHGGNEKLFF
V gene: TRBV3-1/TRBV3-2; clone size: -; D gene: -; J gene: TRBJ1-2; CDR3 DNA: TGTGCCAGCAGCCTCACAGGTTTCTACACCTTC; CDR3 protein: CASSLTGFYTF
V gene: TRBV5-1; clone size: -; D gene: -; J gene: TRBJ2-7; CDR3 DNA: TGCGCCAGCAGCTTGGCATCTTCGCCCACTGTAGACGAGCAGTACTTC; CDR3 protein: CASSLASSPTVDEQYF
V gene: TRBV24-1; clone size: -; D gene: TRBD1; J gene: TRBJ2-2; CDR3 DNA: TGTGCCACCAGTGGATCCCGGACAGGGGAAGTTTGGATATCGAACACCGGGGAGCTGTTTTTT; CDR3 protein: CATSGSRTGEVWISNTGELFF
V gene: TRBV6-5; clone size: -; D gene: -; J gene: TRBJ1-1; CDR3 DNA: TGTGCCAGCAGTTACTCCGGACAGACAACTGAAGCTTTCTTT; CDR3 protein: CASSYSGQTTEAFF